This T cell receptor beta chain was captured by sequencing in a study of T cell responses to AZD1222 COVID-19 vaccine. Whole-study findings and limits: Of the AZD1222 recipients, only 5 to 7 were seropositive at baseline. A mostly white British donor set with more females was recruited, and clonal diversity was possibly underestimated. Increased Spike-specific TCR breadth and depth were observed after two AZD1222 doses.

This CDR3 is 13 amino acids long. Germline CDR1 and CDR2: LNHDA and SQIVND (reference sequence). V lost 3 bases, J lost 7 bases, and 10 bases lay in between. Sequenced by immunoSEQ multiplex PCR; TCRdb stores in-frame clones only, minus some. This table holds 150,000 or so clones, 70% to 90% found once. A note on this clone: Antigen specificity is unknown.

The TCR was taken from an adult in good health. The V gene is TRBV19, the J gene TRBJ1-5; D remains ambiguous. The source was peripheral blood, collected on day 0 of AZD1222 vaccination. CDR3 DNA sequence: TGTGCCAGTAGTATTTTGGGGTCCCAGCCCCAGCATTTT. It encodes CASSILGSQPQHF.